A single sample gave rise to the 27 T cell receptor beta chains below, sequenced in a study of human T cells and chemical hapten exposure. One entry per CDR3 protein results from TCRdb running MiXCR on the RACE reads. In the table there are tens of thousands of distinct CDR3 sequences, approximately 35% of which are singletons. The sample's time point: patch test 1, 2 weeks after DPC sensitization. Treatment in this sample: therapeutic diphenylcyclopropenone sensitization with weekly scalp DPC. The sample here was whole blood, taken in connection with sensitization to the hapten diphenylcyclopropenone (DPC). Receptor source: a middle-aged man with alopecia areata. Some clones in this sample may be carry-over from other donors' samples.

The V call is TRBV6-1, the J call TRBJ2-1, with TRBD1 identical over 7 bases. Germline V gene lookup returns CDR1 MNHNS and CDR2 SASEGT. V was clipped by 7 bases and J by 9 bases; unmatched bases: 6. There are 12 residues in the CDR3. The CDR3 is CASMGQIGEQFF. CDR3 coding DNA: TGTGCCAGCATGGGACAGATCGGTGAGCAGTTCTTC.

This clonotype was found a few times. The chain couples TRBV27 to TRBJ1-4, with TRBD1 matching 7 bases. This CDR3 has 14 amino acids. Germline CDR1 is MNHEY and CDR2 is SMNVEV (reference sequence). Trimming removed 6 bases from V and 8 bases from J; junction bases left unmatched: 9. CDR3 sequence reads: CASSDRDGEEKLFF. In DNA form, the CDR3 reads TGTGCCAGCAGCGACAGGGACGGGGAAGAAAAACTGTTTTTT.

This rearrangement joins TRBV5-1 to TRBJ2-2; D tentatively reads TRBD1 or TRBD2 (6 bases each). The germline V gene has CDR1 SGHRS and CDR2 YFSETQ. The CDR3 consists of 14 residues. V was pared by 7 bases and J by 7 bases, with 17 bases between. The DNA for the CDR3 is TGCGCCAGCGGCCCCCAGGGGAGGAACGGGGAGCTGTTTTTT. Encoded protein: CASGPQGRNGELFF.

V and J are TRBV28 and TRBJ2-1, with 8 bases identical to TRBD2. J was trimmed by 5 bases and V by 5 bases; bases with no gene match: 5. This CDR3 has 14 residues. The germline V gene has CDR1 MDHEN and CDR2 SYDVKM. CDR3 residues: CASSPGTRDNEQFF. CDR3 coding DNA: TGTGCCAGCAGTCCCGGGACTAGAGACAATGAGCAGTTCTTC.

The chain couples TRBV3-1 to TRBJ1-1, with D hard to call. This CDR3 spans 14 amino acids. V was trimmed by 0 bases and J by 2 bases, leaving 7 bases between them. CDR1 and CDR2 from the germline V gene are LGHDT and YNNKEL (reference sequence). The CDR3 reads CASSQDLPNTEAFF. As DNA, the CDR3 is TGTGCCAGCAGCCAAGATCTCCCCAACACTGAAGCTTTCTTT.

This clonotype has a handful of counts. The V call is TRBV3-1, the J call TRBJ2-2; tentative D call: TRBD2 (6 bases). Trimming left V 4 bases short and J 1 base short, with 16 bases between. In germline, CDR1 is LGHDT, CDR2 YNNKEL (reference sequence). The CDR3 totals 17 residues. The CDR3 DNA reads TGTGCCAGCAGCCTCAAGGGAGGTAGCGGGAACACCGGGGAGCTGTTTTTT. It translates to CASSLKGGSGNTGELFF.

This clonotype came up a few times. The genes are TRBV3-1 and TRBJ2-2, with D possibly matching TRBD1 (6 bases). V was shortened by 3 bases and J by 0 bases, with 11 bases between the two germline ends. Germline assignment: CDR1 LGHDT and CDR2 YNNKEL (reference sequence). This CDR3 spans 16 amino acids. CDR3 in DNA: TGTGCCAGCAGCCACTACAGGGCCCCGAACACCGGGGAGCTGTTTTTT. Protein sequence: CASSHYRAPNTGELFF.

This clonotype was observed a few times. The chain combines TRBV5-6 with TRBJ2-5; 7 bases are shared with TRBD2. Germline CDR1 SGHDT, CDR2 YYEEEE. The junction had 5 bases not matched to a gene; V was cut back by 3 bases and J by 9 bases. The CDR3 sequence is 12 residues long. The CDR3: CASSSAGDPQYF. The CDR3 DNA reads TGTGCCAGCAGCTCGGCGGGGGACCCCCAGTACTTC. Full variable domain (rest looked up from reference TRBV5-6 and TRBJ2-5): DAGVTQSPTHLIKTRGQQVTLRCSPKSGHDTVSWYQQALGQGPQFIFQYYEEEERQRGNFPDRFSGHQFPNYSSELNVNALLLGDSALYLCASSSAGDPQYFGPGTRLLVL.

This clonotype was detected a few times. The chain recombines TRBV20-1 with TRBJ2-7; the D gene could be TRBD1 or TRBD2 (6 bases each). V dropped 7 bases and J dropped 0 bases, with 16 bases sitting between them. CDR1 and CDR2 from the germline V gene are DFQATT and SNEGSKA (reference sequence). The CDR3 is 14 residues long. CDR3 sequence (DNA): TGCAGTGATGACGGGGGCCTAAGCTCCTACGAGCAGTACTTC. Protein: CSDDGGLSSYEQYF.

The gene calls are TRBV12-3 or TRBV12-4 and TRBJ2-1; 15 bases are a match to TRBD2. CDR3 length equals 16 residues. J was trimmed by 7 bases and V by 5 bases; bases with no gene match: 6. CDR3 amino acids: CASSAPGLAGGNEQFF. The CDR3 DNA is TGTGCCAGCAGTGCTCCGGGACTAGCGGGAGGTAATGAGCAGTTCTTC.

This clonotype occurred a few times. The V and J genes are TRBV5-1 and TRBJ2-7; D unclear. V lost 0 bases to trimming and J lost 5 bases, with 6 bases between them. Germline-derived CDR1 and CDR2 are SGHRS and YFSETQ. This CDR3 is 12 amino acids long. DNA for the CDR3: TGCGCCAGCAGCTTGGTGTCGGACGAGCAGTACTTC. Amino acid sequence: CASSLVSDEQYF.

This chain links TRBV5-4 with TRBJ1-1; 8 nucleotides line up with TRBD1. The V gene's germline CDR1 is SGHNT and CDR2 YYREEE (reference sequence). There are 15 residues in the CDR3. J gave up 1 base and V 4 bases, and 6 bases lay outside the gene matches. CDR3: CASSQWTGPNTEAFF. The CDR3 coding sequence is TGTGCCAGCAGCCAATGGACAGGGCCGAACACTGAAGCTTTCTTT.

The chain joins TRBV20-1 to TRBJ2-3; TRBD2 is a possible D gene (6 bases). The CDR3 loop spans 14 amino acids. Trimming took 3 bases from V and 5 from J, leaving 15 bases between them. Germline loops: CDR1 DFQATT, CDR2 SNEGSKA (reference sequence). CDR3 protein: CSAREGLARDTQYF. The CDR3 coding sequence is TGCAGTGCTAGGGAGGGGCTCGCGAGAGATACGCAGTATTTT.

The CDR3 reads CASGPGQGQPQHF. The CDR3 DNA is TGTGCCAGCGGACCGGGACAGGGACAGCCCCAGCATTTT. This rearrangement joins TRBV5-5 to TRBJ1-5; 9 nucleotides line up with TRBD1. Germline CDR1 reads SGHKS; CDR2 reads YYEKEE (reference sequence). J was trimmed by 7 bases and V by 7 bases; bases with no gene match: 6. This CDR3 region has 13 residues. Based on the CDR3 plus reference TRBV5-5 and TRBJ1-5, the full variable domain is DAGVTQSPTHLIKTRGQQVTLRCSPISGHKSVSWYQQVLGQGPQFIFQYYEKEERGRGNFPDRFSARQFPNYSSELNVNALLLGDSALYLCASGPGQGQPQHFGDGTRLSIL.

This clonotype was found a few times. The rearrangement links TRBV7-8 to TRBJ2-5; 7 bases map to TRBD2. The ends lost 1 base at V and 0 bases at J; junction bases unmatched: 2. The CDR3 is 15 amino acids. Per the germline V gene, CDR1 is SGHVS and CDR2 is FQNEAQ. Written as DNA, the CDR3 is TGTGCCAGCAGCTTAGGGCGGGGGTACCAAGAGACCCAGTACTTC. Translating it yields CASSLGRGYQETQYF.

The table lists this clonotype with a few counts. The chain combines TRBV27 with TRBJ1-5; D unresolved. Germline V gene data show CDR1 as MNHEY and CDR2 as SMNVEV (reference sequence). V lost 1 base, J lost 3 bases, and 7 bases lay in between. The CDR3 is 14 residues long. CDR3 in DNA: TGTGCCAGCAGTTTATGGGCAGACAATCAGCCCCAGCATTTT. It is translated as CASSLWADNQPQHF.

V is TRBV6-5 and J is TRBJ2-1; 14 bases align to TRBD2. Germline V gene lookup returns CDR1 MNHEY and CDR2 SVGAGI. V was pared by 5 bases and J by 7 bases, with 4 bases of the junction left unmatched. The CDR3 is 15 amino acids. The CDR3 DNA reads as TGTGCCAGCAGTGGACTAGCGGGAGGCCGGAATGAGCAGTTCTTC. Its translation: CASSGLAGGRNEQFF.

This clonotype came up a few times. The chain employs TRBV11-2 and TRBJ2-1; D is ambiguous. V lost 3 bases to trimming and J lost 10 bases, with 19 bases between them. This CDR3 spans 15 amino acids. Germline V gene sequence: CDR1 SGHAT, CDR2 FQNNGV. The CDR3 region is CASSLIGVQVLEQFF. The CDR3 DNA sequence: TGTGCCAGCAGCTTGATCGGAGTCCAGGTTTTGGAGCAGTTCTTC. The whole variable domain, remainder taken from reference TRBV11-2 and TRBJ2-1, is EAGVAQSPRYKIIEKRQSVAFWCNPISGHATLYWYQQILGQGPKLLIQFQNNGVVDDSQLPKDRFSAERLKGVDSTLKIQPAKLEDSAVYLCASSLIGVQVLEQFFGPGTRLTVL.

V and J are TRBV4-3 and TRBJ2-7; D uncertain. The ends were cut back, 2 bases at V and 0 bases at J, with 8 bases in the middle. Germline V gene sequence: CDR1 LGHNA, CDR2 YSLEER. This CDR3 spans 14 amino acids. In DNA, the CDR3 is TGCGCCAGCAGCCAAAGGGTGAGCTCCTACGAGCAGTACTTC. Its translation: CASSQRVSSYEQYF.

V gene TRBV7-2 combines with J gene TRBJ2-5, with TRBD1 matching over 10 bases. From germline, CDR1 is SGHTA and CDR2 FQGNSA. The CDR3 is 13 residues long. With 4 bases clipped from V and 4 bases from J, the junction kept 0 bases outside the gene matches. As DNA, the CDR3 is TGTGCCAGCAGCTGGGACAGGGGAGAGACCCAGTACTTC. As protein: CASSWDRGETQYF. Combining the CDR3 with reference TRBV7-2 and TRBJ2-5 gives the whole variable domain GAGVSQSPSNKVTEKGKDVELRCDPISGHTALYWYRQSLGQGLEFLIYFQGNSAPDKSGLPSDRFSAERTGGSVSTLTIQRTQQEDSAVYLCASSWDRGETQYFGPGTRLLVL.

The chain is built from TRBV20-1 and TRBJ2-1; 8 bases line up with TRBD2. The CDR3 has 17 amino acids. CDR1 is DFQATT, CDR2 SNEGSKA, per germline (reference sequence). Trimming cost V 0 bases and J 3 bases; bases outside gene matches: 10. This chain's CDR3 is CSARDLPAGVNYNEQFF. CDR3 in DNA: TGCAGTGCTAGAGATCTGCCAGCGGGAGTGAACTACAATGAGCAGTTCTTC.

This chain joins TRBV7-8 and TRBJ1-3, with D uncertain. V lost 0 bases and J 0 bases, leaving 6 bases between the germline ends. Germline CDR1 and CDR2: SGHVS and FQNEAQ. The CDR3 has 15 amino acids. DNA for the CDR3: TGTGCCAGCAGCTTAGCCAGCCTCTCTGGAAACACCATATATTTT. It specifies CASSLASLSGNTIYF.

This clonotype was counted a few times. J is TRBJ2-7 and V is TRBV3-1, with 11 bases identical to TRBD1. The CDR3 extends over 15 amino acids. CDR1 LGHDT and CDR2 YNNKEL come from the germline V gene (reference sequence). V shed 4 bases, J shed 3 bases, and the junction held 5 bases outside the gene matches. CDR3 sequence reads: CASSLGDRGFYEQYF. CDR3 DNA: TGTGCCAGCAGCCTAGGGGACAGGGGGTTCTACGAGCAGTACTTC.

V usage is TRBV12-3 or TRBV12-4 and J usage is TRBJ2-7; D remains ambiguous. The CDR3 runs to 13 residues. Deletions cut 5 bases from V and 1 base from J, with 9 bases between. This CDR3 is CASSLSNSYEQYF. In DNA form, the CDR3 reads TGTGCCAGCAGTCTTAGTAATTCCTACGAGCAGTACTTC.

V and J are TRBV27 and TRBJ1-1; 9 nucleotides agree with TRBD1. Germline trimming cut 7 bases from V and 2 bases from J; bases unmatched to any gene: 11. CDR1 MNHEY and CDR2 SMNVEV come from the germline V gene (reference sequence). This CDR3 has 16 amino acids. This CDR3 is CASTPYGQGYNTEAFF. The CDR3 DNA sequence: TGTGCCAGCACCCCATACGGACAGGGGTACAACACTGAAGCTTTCTTT.

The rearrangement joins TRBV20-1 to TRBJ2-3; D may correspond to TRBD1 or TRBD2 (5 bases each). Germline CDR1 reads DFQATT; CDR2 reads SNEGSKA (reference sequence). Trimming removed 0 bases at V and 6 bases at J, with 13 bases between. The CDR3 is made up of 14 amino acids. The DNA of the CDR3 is TGCAGTGCTAGAGACAGGGTTTGGGGGGATACGCAGTATTTT. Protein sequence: CSARDRVWGDTQYF.

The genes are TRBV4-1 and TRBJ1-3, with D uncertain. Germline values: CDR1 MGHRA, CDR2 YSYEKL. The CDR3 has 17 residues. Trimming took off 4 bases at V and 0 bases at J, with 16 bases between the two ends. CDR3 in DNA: TGCGCCAGCAGCCCCCCTAGCGGAGGGCGCTCTGGAAACACCATATATTTT. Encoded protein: CASSPPSGGRSGNTIYF.